One sample yielded the 30 T cell receptor beta chains listed below, sequenced in a study of blood T cell repertoires in COVID-19. Measured with immunoSEQ multiplex PCR; TCRdb has only the in-frame clones, and not every one. The sample yields under 250,000 clones, more than 75% seen once. The specimen sequenced was peripheral blood. Source of these receptors: a human donor in a cohort sampled during active COVID-19.

As regards this clone: This could be a read error, since a much larger clone is one nucleotide away. This chain uses TRBV5-6 with TRBJ2-3, with TRBD2 matching 8 bases. The CDR3 runs to 16 residues. Per the germline V gene, CDR1 is SGHDT and CDR2 is YYEEEE. CDR3 sequence reads: CARRVGYGGGTDTQYF. In DNA form, the CDR3 reads TGTGCCCGCAGGGTAGGCTACGGGGGGGGCACAGATACGCAGTATTTT.

The chain couples TRBV7-2 to TRBJ1-1, with a possible D match to TRBD1 (6 bases). CDR3 length: 15 residues. The V gene's germline CDR1 is SGHTA and CDR2 FQGNSA. V lost 1 base to trimming and J lost 4 bases, with 13 bases between them. CDR3 sequence: CASSLVGGRATEAFF. The CDR3 nucleotides are TGTGCCAGCAGCTTAGTCGGGGGGCGGGCCACTGAAGCTTTCTTT.

The chain couples TRBV28 to TRBJ1-1, with D perhaps TRBD1 (6 bases). CDR3 length: 13 residues. V was shortened by 6 bases and J by 5 bases, with 13 bases between the two germline ends. The V gene's germline CDR1 is MDHEN and CDR2 SYDVKM. As DNA, the CDR3 is TGTGCCAGCAGACCGACAGGTTGGACTGAAGCTTTCTTT. As protein: CASRPTGWTEAFF.

This clone appeared a single time. The chain couples TRBV5-1 to TRBJ2-5, with D perhaps matching TRBD2 (7 bases). This CDR3 has 15 amino acids. Germline V gives CDR1 SGHRS, CDR2 YFSETQ. Between the trimmed V and J ends, which lost 0 bases and 13 bases, there was a span of 22 bases. The chain's CDR3 is CASSLDSITRGATYF. The CDR3 coding sequence is TGCGCCAGCAGCTTGGACTCTATAACCCGGGGGGCTACGTACTTC. Combining the CDR3 with reference TRBV5-1 and TRBJ2-5 gives the whole variable domain KAGVTQTPRYLIKTRGQQVTLSCSPISGHRSVSWYQQTPGQGLQFLFEYFSETQRNKGNFPGRFSGRQFSNSRSEMNVSTLELGDSALYLCASSLDSITRGATYFGPGTRLLVL.

The V gene is TRBV10-3, the J gene TRBJ2-7, with a possible D match to TRBD1 (5 bases). The V gene lost 3 bases and the J gene lost 6 bases, with 12 bases spanning the gap. The CDR3 sequence is 13 residues long. CDR1 and CDR2 (germline): ENHRY, SYGVKD. As DNA, the CDR3 is TGTGCCATCAGTGACTACCAGGGTCGCGAGCAGTACTTC. Translated: CAISDYQGREQYF.

This chain joins TRBV19 and TRBJ1-1; TRBD1 aligns across 7 bases. Germline V CDR1 and CDR2: LNHDA, SQIVND (reference sequence). The CDR3 consists of 14 residues. The junction had 5 bases not matched to a gene; V was cut back by 7 bases and J by 0 bases. CDR3: CASTKGALNTEAFF. The CDR3 nucleotides read TGTGCCAGTACCAAGGGGGCGTTGAACACTGAAGCTTTCTTT.

The chain recombines TRBV7-2 with TRBJ1-6, with 9 bases that match TRBD1. Trimming removed 5 bases from V and 6 bases from J; junction bases left unmatched: 2. This CDR3 contains 14 residues. Germline CDR1 and CDR2: SGHTA and FQGNSA. CDR3 in DNA: TGTGCCAGCAGCACACAGGGGGCTAATTCACCCCTCCACTTT. Translation: CASSTQGANSPLHF.

The chain's CDR3 is CASSTGARALEQYF. CDR3 sequence (DNA): TGTGCCAGTAGTACCGGAGCGAGGGCTTTGGAGCAGTACTTC. J is TRBJ2-7 and V is TRBV19, with D possibly being TRBD2 (5 bases). Germline V gives CDR1 LNHDA, CDR2 SQIVND (reference sequence). Trimming took off 4 bases at V and 7 bases at J, with 17 bases between the two ends. The CDR3 loop spans 14 amino acids. Full variable domain (remainder filled in from reference TRBV19 and TRBJ2-7): DGGITQSPKYLFRKEGQNVTLSCEQNLNHDAMYWYRQDPGQGLRLIYYSQIVNDFQKGDIAEGYSVSREKKESFPLTVTSAQKNPTAFYLCASSTGARALEQYFGPGTRLTVT.

This chain connects TRBV10-3 to TRBJ2-7, with 7 bases lining up with TRBD2. Losses at the gene ends were 0 bases for V and 6 bases for J; bases not matched to a gene: 5. The germline V gene has CDR1 ENHRY and CDR2 SYGVKD. The CDR3 runs to 14 residues. In DNA form, the CDR3 reads TGTGCCATCAGTGAGTCTGCGGGGGACGCCGAGCAGTACTTC. This gives the protein CAISESAGDAEQYF.

V gene TRBV24-1 combines with J gene TRBJ2-2; D perhaps matches TRBD1 (6 bases). V gave up 5 bases and J gave up 6 bases, with 18 bases separating them. The CDR3 is 16 residues long. Germline V gives CDR1 KGHDR, CDR2 SFDVKD. The CDR3 bases are TGTGCCACCAGTGGGGCTTTTGGGACAAACTCCGGGGAGCTGTTTTTT. It yields the protein CATSGAFGTNSGELFF.

The chain recombines TRBV6-5 with TRBJ2-1, with D tentatively TRBD1 (6 bases). V was trimmed by 8 bases and J by 6 bases, leaving 11 bases between them. CDR3 size: 12 residues. Germline V gives CDR1 MNHEY, CDR2 SVGAGI. CDR3 DNA sequence: TGTGCCAGCGGGGCGACAGGCAATGAGCAGTTCTTC. It is translated as CASGATGNEQFF.

This clone was found a few times. This sequence joins TRBV7-2 and TRBJ2-1; TRBD1 agrees at 7 bases. The CDR3 is made up of 16 amino acids. The trim removed 5 bases at V and 6 bases at J, leaving 13 bases unmatched. Germline V CDR1 and CDR2: SGHTA, FQGNSA. The CDR3 sequence: CASSLRARGLGNEQFF. The CDR3 DNA reads TGTGCCAGCAGCCTTAGAGCGAGGGGGCTTGGCAATGAGCAGTTCTTC.

The chain uses TRBV5-6 and TRBJ1-5, with D possibly matching TRBD1 (5 bases). The V and J ends lost 0 bases and 7 bases respectively, with 14 bases between them. Germline lookup yields CDR1 SGHDT and CDR2 YYEEEE. CDR3 size: 15 residues. CDR3 coding DNA: TGTGCCAGCAGCTTGGGCCGGGGGTCCTACCAGCCCCAGCATTTT. Amino acids: CASSLGRGSYQPQHF.

The chain uses TRBV5-1 and TRBJ2-2; 7 bases line up with TRBD1. Trimming at V came to 0 bases and at J to 2 bases, leaving 1 base not matched to a gene. Germline loops: CDR1 SGHRS, CDR2 YFSETQ. The CDR3 contains 15 residues. This CDR3 reads CASSLEGGNTGELFF. The DNA of the CDR3 is TGCGCCAGCAGCTTGGAAGGGGGCAACACCGGGGAGCTGTTTTTT.

The gene calls are TRBV5-5 and TRBJ1-1; D gene ambiguous. Germline V gene lookup returns CDR1 SGHKS and CDR2 YYEKEE (reference sequence). The V gene lost 2 bases and the J gene lost 1 base, with 9 bases spanning the gap. CDR3 length: 14 amino acids. The CDR3 sequence is CASSLLTQNTEAFF. The CDR3 bases are TGTGCCAGCAGCTTACTGACACAGAACACTGAAGCTTTCTTT.

This clone came up a few times. V gene TRBV10-3 combines with J gene TRBJ1-1, with D possibly matching TRBD1 (6 bases). The CDR3 sequence is 12 residues long. Trimming stripped 6 bases from V and 5 bases from J, with 10 bases between. The germline V gene encodes CDR1 ENHRY and CDR2 SYGVKD. In nucleotides, the CDR3 is TGTGCCATCAGACTAACAGGGACTGAAGCTTTCTTT. Amino acid sequence: CAIRLTGTEAFF.

V is TRBV5-1 and J is TRBJ2-1, with 7 bases matching TRBD1. V shed 2 bases, J shed 6 bases, and the junction held 5 bases outside the gene matches. This CDR3 comprises 14 residues. Germline V gene sequence: CDR1 SGHRS, CDR2 YFSETQ. The CDR3 loop reads CASSLPPGGNEQFF. Here the CDR3 DNA reads TGCGCCAGCAGCTTACCTCCAGGGGGCAATGAGCAGTTCTTC.

V is TRBV4-2 and J is TRBJ2-7; D unclear. Germline V gives CDR1 LGHNA, CDR2 YNFKEQ. This CDR3 has 12 residues. V dropped 1 base and J dropped 7 bases, with 8 bases sitting between them. The chain's CDR3 is CASSQGLTEQYF. The DNA for the CDR3 is TGTGCCAGCAGCCAAGGGCTCACGGAGCAGTACTTC.

This chain joins TRBV18 and TRBJ1-1, with a weak D call TRBD1 (6 bases). Trimming shortened V by 3 bases and J by 3 bases, and 11 bases separated the two germline ends. The CDR3 consists of 14 residues. Germline CDR1 is KGHSH and CDR2 is LQKENI. In nucleotides, the CDR3 is TGTGCCAGCTCACCCGCAGGGGCGGACACTGAAGCTTTCTTT. It is translated as CASSPAGADTEAFF.

V is TRBV5-1 and J is TRBJ2-3; 10 nucleotides match TRBD1. This CDR3 is 16 amino acids long. V trimming: 0 bases; J trimming: 4 bases; junction bases outside the gene matches: 5. Germline V CDR1 and CDR2: SGHRS, YFSETQ. The CDR3 loop reads CASSLGGTGASDTQYF. DNA of the CDR3: TGCGCCAGCAGCTTGGGGGGGACAGGGGCGTCAGATACGCAGTATTTT.

The V and J genes are TRBV21-1 and TRBJ2-7; no check of the table's D call, TRBD1, against the DNA was made. TRBV21-1 represents a pseudogene. The length of the CDR3 is 11 residues. The CDR3 reads CAGSTGNEQYF. The CDR3 DNA reads TGTGCCGGCTCAACAGGGAACGAGCAGTACTTC.

V and J are TRBV13 and TRBJ2-5; D not certain. V was cut by 5 bases and J by 4 bases, with 20 bases left in between. CDR3 size: 16 residues. Germline values: CDR1 PRHDT, CDR2 FYEKMQ (reference sequence). The CDR3, as DNA: TGTGCCAGCAGCCGCCGAGCCCCGGCGGCCGGAGAGACCCAGTACTTC. Protein sequence: CASSRRAPAAGETQYF.

In nucleotides, the CDR3 is TGCGCCAGCAGCTTGGGGGGGCCTAATGAAAAACTGTTTTTT. It translates to CASSLGGPNEKLFF. The J gene is TRBJ1-4, the V gene TRBV5-1; D perhaps matches TRBD1 (6 bases). Germline lookup yields CDR1 SGHRS and CDR2 YFSETQ. The germline V and J ends were trimmed by 0 bases and 3 bases, with 6 bases remaining between them. The CDR3 extends over 14 amino acids.

The chain is built from TRBV2 and TRBJ2-7; unclear D gene. Trimming took off 11 bases at V and 4 bases at J, with 15 bases between the two ends. The CDR3 spans 12 residues. Germline values: CDR1 SNHLY, CDR2 FYNNEI. The CDR3 here is CASRRIEYEQYF. The CDR3 DNA reads as TGTGCCTCCCGGCGGATAGAGTACGAGCAGTACTTC.

This chain uses TRBV5-1 with TRBJ2-1, with no clear D. The germline V and J ends were trimmed by 0 bases and 0 bases, with 7 bases remaining between them. The CDR3 contains 15 residues. The germline gives CDR1 SGHRS, CDR2 YFSETQ. CDR3 amino acids: CASSLVASSYNEQFF. The DNA of the CDR3 is TGCGCCAGCAGCTTGGTCGCGAGCTCCTACAATGAGCAGTTCTTC.

CDR3 sequence: CASRAGGANVLTF. The CDR3 region has the DNA TGTGCCAGCAGGGCAGGTGGGGCCAACGTCCTGACTTTC. The chain couples TRBV6-5 to TRBJ2-6; no reliable D call. This CDR3 comprises 13 residues. The ends were cut back, 6 bases at V and 3 bases at J, with 6 bases in the middle. Germline V gene lookup returns CDR1 MNHEY and CDR2 SVGAGI.

V is TRBV28 and J is TRBJ1-2, with 8 bases fitting TRBD1. The CDR3 length is 14 residues. Germline lookup yields CDR1 MDHEN and CDR2 SYDVKM. With 5 bases clipped from V and 5 bases from J, the junction kept 7 bases outside the gene matches. The CDR3 sequence is CASSHGDRSYGYTF. The CDR3 DNA reads as TGTGCCAGCAGTCATGGGGACAGGAGTTATGGCTACACCTTC.

V usage is TRBV7-9 and J usage is TRBJ1-2, with no clear D. The CDR3 totals 12 residues. In germline, CDR1 is SEHNR, CDR2 FQNEAQ (reference sequence). Trimming shortened V by 5 bases and J by 7 bases, and 11 bases separated the two germline ends. This CDR3 reads CASSPWASGYTF. The DNA of the CDR3 is TGTGCCAGCAGCCCCTGGGCCTCTGGCTACACCTTC.

The chain carries TRBV6-6 and TRBJ1-6; no firm D call. The CDR3 spans 15 residues. Germline CDR1 and CDR2: MNHNY and SVGAGI (reference sequence). Between the trimmed V and J ends, which lost 4 bases and 7 bases, there was a span of 14 bases. In DNA form, the CDR3 reads TGTGCCAGCAGTTCTCCCGGCCGGAGGAATTCACCCCTCCACTTT. Its protein is CASSSPGRRNSPLHF.

This CDR3 is CASSFLGLAGHNEQFF. The CDR3 DNA follows: TGTGCCAGCAGTTTTCTCGGACTAGCAGGACACAATGAGCAGTTCTTC. The V gene is TRBV27, the J gene TRBJ2-1, with 8 bases that match TRBD2. Germline-derived CDR1 and CDR2 are MNHEY and SMNVEV (reference sequence). The J segment lost 5 bases and the V segment lost 3 bases, leaving 9 bases of the junction unmatched. The CDR3 totals 16 residues.